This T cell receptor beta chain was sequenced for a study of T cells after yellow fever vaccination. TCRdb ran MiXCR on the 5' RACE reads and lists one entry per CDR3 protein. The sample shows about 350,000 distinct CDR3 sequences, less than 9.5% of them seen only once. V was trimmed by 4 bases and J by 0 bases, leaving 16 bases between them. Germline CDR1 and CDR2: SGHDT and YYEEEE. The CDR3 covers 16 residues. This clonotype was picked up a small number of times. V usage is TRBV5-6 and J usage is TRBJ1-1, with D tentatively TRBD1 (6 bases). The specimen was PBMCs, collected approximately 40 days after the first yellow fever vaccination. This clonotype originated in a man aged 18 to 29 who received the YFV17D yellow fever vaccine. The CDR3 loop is CASSQQGGLMNTEAFF. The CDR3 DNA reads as TGTGCCAGCAGCCAACAGGGAGGACTAATGAACACTGAAGCTTTCTTT.